The TCR beta chain described here comes from a study of T cells in tumors after PD-1 blockade. The overall study: Patients had no prior checkpoint blockade, systemic immunosuppressants, or anti-cancer therapy within 4 weeks. Each patient got pembrolizumab 200 mg every 3 weeks or cemiplimab 350 mg every 2 weeks.

This table comes from immunoSEQ multiplex PCR, and its TCRdb copy is limited to in-frame clones, with some not included. Of 50,000 to 75,000 clones detected, under 80% appear once; the ten largest clones hold 4.7%. This clone was found a few times. Its target is not known. Germline V gives CDR1 SGHDT, CDR2 YYEEEE. The junction had 8 bases not matched to a gene; V was cut back by 4 bases and J by 4 bases. This CDR3 has 15 amino acids. Study-level results: Blood contained about 38% of the tumor's TCR clonotypes.

This sequence was found in a human donor with basal cell carcinoma. The sample was PBMCs, taken after anti-PD-1 treatment. The J gene is TRBJ1-2, the V gene TRBV5-6; 9 nucleotides match TRBD1. DNA of the CDR3: TGTGCCAGCAGCATCCGGGACAGGGTTGCCTATGGCTACACCTTC. This translates into CASSIRDRVAYGYTF.